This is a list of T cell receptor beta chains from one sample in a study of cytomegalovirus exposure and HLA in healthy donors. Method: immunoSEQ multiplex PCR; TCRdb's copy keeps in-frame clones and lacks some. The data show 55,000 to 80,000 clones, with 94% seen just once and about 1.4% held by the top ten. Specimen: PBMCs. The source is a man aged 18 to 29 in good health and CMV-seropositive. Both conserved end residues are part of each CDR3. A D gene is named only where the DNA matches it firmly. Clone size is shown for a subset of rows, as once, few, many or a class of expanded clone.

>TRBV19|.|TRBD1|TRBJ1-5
CASSTPSGGFGPQHF
TGTGCCAGTAGTACCCCATCAGGGGGCTTTGGGCCCCAGCATTTT
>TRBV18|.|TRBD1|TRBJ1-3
CASSPLRDRVTGNTIYF
TGTGCCAGCTCACCACTCCGGGACAGGGTTACTGGAAACACCATATATTTT
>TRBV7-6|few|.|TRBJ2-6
CASSSETSSSGANVLTF
TGTGCCAGCAGCTCAGAGACTTCTAGCTCTGGGGCCAACGTCCTGACTTTC
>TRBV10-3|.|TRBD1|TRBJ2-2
CAITRGGQGAGELFF
TGTGCCATCACCAGAGGGGGACAGGGGGCCGGGGAGCTGTTTTTT
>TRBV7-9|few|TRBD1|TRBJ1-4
CASSTGGQGNEKLFF
TGTGCCAGCAGCACGGGGGGACAGGGGAATGAAAAACTGTTTTTT
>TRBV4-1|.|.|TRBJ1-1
CASSSLPGFEAFF
TGCGCCAGCAGCTCCTTACCGGGATTTGAAGCTTTCTTT
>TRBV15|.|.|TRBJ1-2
CATSRDPGDYGYTF
TGTGCCACCAGCAGAGATCCAGGGGACTATGGCTACACCTTC
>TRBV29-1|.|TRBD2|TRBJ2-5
CSVDGASGSGETQYF
TGCAGCGTTGATGGCGCTAGCGGGAGTGGGGAGACCCAGTACTTC
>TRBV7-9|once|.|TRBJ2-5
CASSSRQAFYQETQYF
TGTGCCAGCAGCTCAAGACAGGCTTTTTACCAAGAGACCCAGTACTTC
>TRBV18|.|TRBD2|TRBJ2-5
CASSPGLAGPPETQYF
TGTGCCAGCTCACCGGGACTAGCGGGTCCCCCAGAGACCCAGTACTTC
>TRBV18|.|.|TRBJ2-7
CASSPSGVNYEQYF
TGTGCCAGCTCACCCTCGGGTGTCAACTACGAGCAGTACTTC
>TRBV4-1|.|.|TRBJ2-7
CASSQVPGSTYEQYF
TGCGCCAGCAGCCAAGTCCCCGGGAGCACCTACGAGCAGTACTTC
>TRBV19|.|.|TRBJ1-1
CASSIEGGGPEAFF
TGTGCCAGTAGTATAGAGGGGGGGGGACCTGAAGCTTTCTTT
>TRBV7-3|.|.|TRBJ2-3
CASSNSGTDTQYF
TGTGCCAGCAGCAACTCTGGCACAGATACGCAGTATTTT
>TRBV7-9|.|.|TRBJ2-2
CASSSPGYRGLELFF
TGTGCCAGCTCTAGTCCGGGTTATCGGGGTTTGGAGCTGTTTTTT
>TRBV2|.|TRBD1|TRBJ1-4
CASRGDRVEKLFF
TGTGCCAGCAGGGGGGACAGGGTTGAAAAACTGTTTTTT
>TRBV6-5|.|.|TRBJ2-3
CASWRSGSTDTQYF
TGTGCCAGCTGGCGGAGCGGATCCACAGATACGCAGTATTTT
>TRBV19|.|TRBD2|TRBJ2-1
CASSILAGGDNEQFF
TGTGCCAGTAGTATACTAGCGGGAGGAGACAATGAGCAGTTCTTC
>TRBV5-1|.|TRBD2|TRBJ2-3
CASSRGLAGETDTQYF
TGCGCCAGCAGCCGCGGACTAGCGGGGGAAACAGATACGCAGTATTTT
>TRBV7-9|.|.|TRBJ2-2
CASSLRQGGTGELFF
TGTGCCAGCAGCTTACGGCAGGGCGGCACCGGGGAGCTGTTTTTT
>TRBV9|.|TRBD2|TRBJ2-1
CASSVGGRAYNEQFF
TGTGCCAGCAGCGTAGGGGGGAGGGCTTACAATGAGCAGTTCTTC
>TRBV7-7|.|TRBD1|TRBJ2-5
CASSSPGQGETQYF
TGTGCCAGCAGCTCGCCGGGACAGGGAGAGACCCAGTACTTC
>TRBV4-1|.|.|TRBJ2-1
CASSQDYTLGEQFF
TGCGCCAGCAGCCAAGATTATACCCTAGGTGAGCAGTTCTTC
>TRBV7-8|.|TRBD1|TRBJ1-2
CASSLNLGQGNYGYTF
TGTGCCAGCAGCTTAAATTTGGGACAGGGTAACTATGGCTACACCTTC
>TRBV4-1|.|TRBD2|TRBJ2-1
CASSQDRTSGKISYNEQFF
TGCGCCAGCAGCCAAGATAGGACTAGCGGGAAGATCTCCTACAATGAGCAGTTCTTC
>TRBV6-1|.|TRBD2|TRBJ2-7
CAISAGLAGSAYEQYF
TGTGCCATCAGTGCGGGACTAGCGGGGAGTGCCTACGAGCAGTACTTC
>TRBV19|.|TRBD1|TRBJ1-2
CASSSSTGTGKGYTF
TGTGCCAGTAGTTCTTCCACCGGGACAGGGAAAGGCTACACCTTC
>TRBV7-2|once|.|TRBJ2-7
CASSLAAGAGAHYEQYF
TGTGCCAGCAGCTTAGCCGCGGGAGCAGGGGCCCACTACGAGCAGTACTTC
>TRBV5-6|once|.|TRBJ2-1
CASSERYSYNEQFF
TGTGCCAGCAGCGAGAGATACTCCTACAATGAGCAGTTCTTC
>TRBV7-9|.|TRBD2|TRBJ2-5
CASTGTSGRETQYF
TGTGCCAGCACCGGGACTAGCGGGAGGGAGACCCAGTACTTC